This TCR beta chain was obtained from a study of CD8+CD57+ T cells in acquired aplastic anemia. Study-wide context: Sorted CD4+ and CD8+ cell DNA averaged roughly 3.2 ug.

V lost 3 bases and J lost 5, with 8 bases in between. This CDR3 comprises 13 residues. CDR1 is LNHDA and CDR2 is SQIVND in the germline V gene (reference sequence). For this clonotype: Its target is unknown.

Genomic DNA provided the template from which TCR beta VDJ and CDR3 profiles were obtained. One entry per CDR3 protein results from TCRdb running MiXCR on the reads. The sample comprises approximately 270,000 distinct CDR3 sequences, 56% of which are singletons, and 6.5% to 10% rests with the top ten. Study results and caveats: Patients and controls shared over 25 CD8+ CDR3 sequences, which appeared highly expressed in patients and within their immunodominant clones. The study found no significant CD8+ Simpson's diversity difference between patients and controls.

This TCR was sampled from a human donor with severe aplastic anemia or a healthy control (not recorded which). J is TRBJ2-1 and V is TRBV19, with D unresolved. Sequences were obtained from sorted CD4+, CD8+, or CD8+CD57+ T cells (not recorded which) from PBMCs. CDR3 loop: CASSISINNEQFF. The CDR3 DNA follows: TGTGCCAGTAGTATTAGCATAAACAATGAGCAGTTCTTC.